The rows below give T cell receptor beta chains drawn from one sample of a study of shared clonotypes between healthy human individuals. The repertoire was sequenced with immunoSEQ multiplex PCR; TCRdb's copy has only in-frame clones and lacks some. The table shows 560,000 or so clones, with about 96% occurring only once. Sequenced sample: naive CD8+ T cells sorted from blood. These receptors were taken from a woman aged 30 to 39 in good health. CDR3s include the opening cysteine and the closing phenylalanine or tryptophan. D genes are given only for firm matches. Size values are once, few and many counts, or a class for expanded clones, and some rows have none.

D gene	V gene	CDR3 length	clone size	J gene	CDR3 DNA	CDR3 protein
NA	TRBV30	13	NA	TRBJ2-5	TGTGCCTGGAGTGTAAATTTACAAGAGACCCAGTACTTC	CAWSVNLQETQYF
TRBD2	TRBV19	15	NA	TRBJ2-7	TGTGCCAGTAGCCTGGGACTAGCGGACTCCTACGAGCAGTACTTC	CASSLGLADSYEQYF
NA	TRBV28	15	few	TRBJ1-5	TGTGCCAGCACCCGAATCGAGGACAGCAATCAGCCCCAGCATTTT	CASTRIEDSNQPQHF
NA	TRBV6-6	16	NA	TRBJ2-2	TGTGCCACAGCGGGAGGACAGGGTTTGGCTGGCGGGGAGCTGTTTTTT	CATAGGQGLAGGELFF
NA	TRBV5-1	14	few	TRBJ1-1	TGCGCCAGCAGACTCATGAGGGCGAACACTGAAGCTTTCTTT	CASRLMRANTEAFF
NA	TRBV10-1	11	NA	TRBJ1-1	TGCGCCAGCAGTGAGGGTCCTGAAGCTTTCTTT	CASSEGPEAFF
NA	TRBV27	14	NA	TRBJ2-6	TGTGCCAGCAGTTGGGGCTCTGGGGCCAACGTCCTGACTTTC	CASSWGSGANVLTF
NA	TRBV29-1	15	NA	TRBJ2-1	TGCAGCGTTGTTTTCGCGAAGAGCTCCTACAATGAGCAGTTCTTC	CSVVFAKSSYNEQFF
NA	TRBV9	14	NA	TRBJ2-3	TGTGCCAGCAGCGAGGACACTAGCACAGATACGCAGTATTTT	CASSEDTSTDTQYF
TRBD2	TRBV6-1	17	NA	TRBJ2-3	TGTGCCAGCAGTGAAAATTTTAGCGGGGTTAGCACAGATACGCAGTATTTT	CASSENFSGVSTDTQYF
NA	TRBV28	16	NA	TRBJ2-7	TGTGCCAGCAGTTTAGCCCCGGGATCAAGCTCCTACGAGCAGTACTTC	CASSLAPGSSSYEQYF
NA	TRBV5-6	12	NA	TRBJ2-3	TGTGCCAGCAGCTCCGTCGTAGATACGCAGTATTTT	CASSSVVDTQYF
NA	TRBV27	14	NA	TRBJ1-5	TGTGCCAGTGCTATCCGGGACGGGAATCAGCCCCAGCATTTT	CASAIRDGNQPQHF
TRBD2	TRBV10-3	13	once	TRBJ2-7	TGTGCCATCAGGCGGGAGGGCCGGTACGAGCAGTACTTC	CAIRREGRYEQYF
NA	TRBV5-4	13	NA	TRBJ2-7	TGTGCCAGCAGCCCCAATTCTCCCTACGAGCAGTACTTC	CASSPNSPYEQYF
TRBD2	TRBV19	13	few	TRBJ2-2	TGTGCCACCCCTAGCGGGACGGTCGGGGAGCTGTTTTTT	CATPSGTVGELFF
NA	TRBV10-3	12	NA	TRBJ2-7	TGTGCCATCAGTGAGAGCTCCTACGAGCAGTACTTC	CAISESSYEQYF
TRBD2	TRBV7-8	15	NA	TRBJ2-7	TGTGCCAGCAGCCCCGTCTGGGGAGGGCCGGACGAGCAGTACTTC	CASSPVWGGPDEQYF
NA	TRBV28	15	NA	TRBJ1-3	TGTGCCAGCAGTTTGGTGGGGAGCGATGGAAACACCATATATTTT	CASSLVGSDGNTIYF
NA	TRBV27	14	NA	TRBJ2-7	TGTGCCAGCAGTCTGACGCGGTCCGGCTACGAGCAGTACTTC	CASSLTRSGYEQYF
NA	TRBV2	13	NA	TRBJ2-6	TGTGCCAGCGGCCAGTCTGGGGCCAACGTCCTGACTTTC	CASGQSGANVLTF
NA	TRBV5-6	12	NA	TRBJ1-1	TGTGCCAGCAGCTTCACGGGGACTGAAGCTTTCTTT	CASSFTGTEAFF
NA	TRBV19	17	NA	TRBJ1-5	TGTGCCAGTAGTATGACTTTGGGGGCAGCAAGCAATCAGCCCCAGCATTTT	CASSMTLGAASNQPQHF
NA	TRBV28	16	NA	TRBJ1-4	TGTGCCAGCAGTTTGCCGCAGGCAGTTAACGGCGAAAAACTGTTTTTT	CASSLPQAVNGEKLFF
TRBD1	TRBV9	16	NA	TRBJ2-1	TGTGCCAGCAGCGCTTGGACAGGGGAAGGTTTCCATGAGCAGTTCTTC	CASSAWTGEGFHEQFF
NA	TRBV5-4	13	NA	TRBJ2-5	TGTGCCAGCAGCTTTGCGGAACAAGAGACCCAGTACTTC	CASSFAEQETQYF